What follows are 12 T cell receptor beta chains derived from one specimen sequenced in a study of cytomegalovirus exposure and HLA in healthy donors. The PCR ran on 60 Vbeta and 13 Jbeta primers. The repertoire was sequenced with immunoSEQ multiplex PCR; TCRdb's copy has only in-frame clones and lacks some. The sample shows roughly 120,000 clones, roughly 9.9% of them seen only once. Sequenced input: PBMCs. Receptors were obtained from a man aged 25 to 40 in good health and CMV-seronegative.

In its sample, this clone was seen a few times. Its ends do not fully match the called genes, so a read error is possible. The CDR3 sequence: CSVDRDRLNAEAFF. The CDR3 DNA is TGCAGCGTTGATCGGGACAGACTGAACGCTGAAGCTTTCTTT. V gene TRBV29-1 combines with J gene TRBJ1-1, with 7 bases lining up with TRBD1. The germline gives CDR1 SQVTM, CDR2 ANQGSEA. The CDR3 runs to 14 residues.

This clone has more than one count but fewer than ten. The chain is built from TRBV19 and TRBJ2-2, with D maybe TRBD2 (6 bases). Germline values: CDR1 LNHDA, CDR2 SQIVND (reference sequence). The V and J ends lost 8 bases and 1 base respectively, with 11 bases between them. The CDR3 sequence is 14 residues long. The CDR3 DNA follows: TGTGCCAGTCTGGGCGGGATGAACACCGGGGAGCTGTTTTTT. It codes for CASLGGMNTGELFF. Looking up the rest from reference TRBV19 and TRBJ2-2 gives the full variable domain: DGGITQSPKYLFRKEGQNVTLSCEQNLNHDAMYWYRQDPGQGLRLIYYSQIVNDFQKGDIAEGYSVSREKKESFPLTVTSAQKNPTAFYLCASLGGMNTGELFFGEGSRLTVL.

This clone was seen a handful of times. CDR3 region: CASRTESSGNTIYF. The CDR3 DNA reads TGTGCCAGCAGAACAGAGAGCTCTGGAAACACCATATATTTT. V is TRBV6-5 and J is TRBJ1-3; D not certain. The CDR3 loop spans 14 amino acids. V shed 6 bases and J shed 0 bases, with 9 bases lying between them. CDR1 and CDR2 from the germline V gene are MNHEY and SVGAGI.

The rearrangement links TRBV29-1 to TRBJ2-2, with a possible D match to TRBD1 (6 bases). In germline, CDR1 is SQVTM, CDR2 ANQGSEA. With 0 bases removed from V and 2 bases from J, the gap between germline ends came to 19 bases. CDR3 length equals 18 residues. The CDR3 region has the DNA TGCAGCGTTGAAGAGGGCCAGGGGTTTGGAGATAACACCGGGGAGCTGTTTTTT. Amino acid sequence: CSVEEGQGFGDNTGELFF.

Ten or more counts support this clone. V is TRBV6-4 and J is TRBJ2-2; 8 positions agree with TRBD2. After removal of 3 bases from V and 3 bases from J, the junction contained 0 bases not matched to a gene. This CDR3 has 14 amino acids. Germline CDR1 MRHNA, CDR2 SNTAGT. CDR3 sequence: CASSEAGDTGELFF. Here the CDR3 DNA reads TGTGCCAGCAGTGAAGCGGGAGACACCGGGGAGCTGTTTTTT.

The CDR3: CASSQDRGLSSGELFF. DNA of the CDR3: TGTGCCAGCAGCCAGGACAGGGGGCTGTCTTCCGGGGAGCTGTTTTTT. V is TRBV11-2 and J is TRBJ2-2; 11 bases map to TRBD1. V lost 5 bases, J lost 6 bases, and 8 bases stayed unmatched. Germline assignment: CDR1 SGHAT and CDR2 FQNNGV. CDR3 size: 16 residues.

This sequence joins TRBV30 and TRBJ1-5; D is perhaps TRBD1 (6 bases). V was clipped by 2 bases and J by 4 bases, with 12 bases between them. CDR1 and CDR2 from the germline V gene are GTSNPN and SVGIG (reference sequence). The CDR3 is made up of 14 amino acids. The CDR3 region is CAWSLTTGNQPQHF. The CDR3 coding sequence is TGTGCCTGGAGTCTTACAACAGGGAATCAGCCCCAGCATTTT.

J is TRBJ2-1 and V is TRBV7-9, with 9 nucleotides matching TRBD1. The junction had 4 bases not matched to a gene; V was cut back by 6 bases and J by 7 bases. This CDR3 contains 13 residues. The germline CDR1 and CDR2 sequences are SEHNR and FQNEAQ (reference sequence). The CDR3 bases are TGTGCCAGCAGACTGGACAGGGGAAATGAGCAGTTCTTC. Translating it yields CASRLDRGNEQFF.

This clone was recorded a few times. The V call is TRBV5-1, the J call TRBJ2-7; 9 bases fit TRBD2. The ends lost 0 bases at V and 4 bases at J; junction bases unmatched: 8. The CDR3 loop spans 16 amino acids. Germline lookup yields CDR1 SGHRS and CDR2 YFSETQ. CDR3 sequence reads: CASSLETSGRGYEQYF. The DNA for the CDR3 is TGCGCCAGCAGCTTGGAGACTAGCGGAAGAGGGTACGAGCAGTACTTC.

This chain uses TRBV19 with TRBJ1-5; no clear D. V was shortened by 5 bases and J by 4 bases, with 6 bases between the two germline ends. Germline V gene sequence: CDR1 LNHDA, CDR2 SQIVND (reference sequence). The CDR3 is made up of 12 amino acids. The CDR3 bases are TGTGCCAGTAGTGACTGGAATCAGCCCCAGCATTTT. As protein: CASSDWNQPQHF.

In this sample, this clone turned up a few times. The chain uses TRBV10-1 and TRBJ2-1, with 9 bases lining up with TRBD2. Germline CDR1 WNHNN, CDR2 SYGVQD (reference sequence). J lost 8 bases, V lost 3 bases, and 8 bases had no gene match. The CDR3 is made up of 15 amino acids. In DNA, the CDR3 is TGCGCCAGCAGTGAAAATAGCGGGAGCGGAGATGAGCAGTTCTTC. Protein product: CASSENSGSGDEQFF.

This clone was seen a few times. The chain combines TRBV7-2 with TRBJ2-7; no reliable D call. The CDR3 spans 13 residues. Looked up from germline, CDR1 is SGHTA and CDR2 is FQGNSA. Trimming cost V 0 bases and J 4 bases, with 7 bases left between them. The CDR3 loop reads CASSLAEFYEQYF. As DNA, the CDR3 is TGTGCCAGCAGCTTAGCCGAGTTTTACGAGCAGTACTTC. The variable domain in full, completed from reference TRBV7-2 and TRBJ2-7, reads GAGVSQSPSNKVTEKGKDVELRCDPISGHTALYWYRQSLGQGLEFLIYFQGNSAPDKSGLPSDRFSAERTGGSVSTLTIQRTQQEDSAVYLCASSLAEFYEQYFGPGTRLTVT.